Many counts were recorded for the clone carrying this T cell receptor beta chain. This entry is derived from a study of T cells in Graves' hyperthyroidism and ophthalmopathy. The CDR3 has 14 residues. Germline values: CDR1 SNHLY, CDR2 FYNNEI. Trimming took 6 bases from V and 6 from J, leaving 14 bases between them. Amplification yielded TCR beta CDR3 regions, with RNA transcripts as the source. HTBI primers drove first-round RT-PCR of the TCR CDR3. TCRdb independently ran MiXCR on the multiplex PCR reads; one entry per CDR3 protein. Altogether 640,000 or so distinct CDR3 sequences are present, 12% to 15% being singletons, with the ten largest covering more than 6%.

Sequenced material: blood. This clonotype was sampled from a woman aged 18-29 years with Graves' ophthalmopathy. The gene calls are TRBV2 and TRBJ2-2; D may be TRBD1 (6 bases). The CDR3 spells CASRGMDRSGELFF. The DNA for the CDR3 is TGTGCCAGCAGAGGTATGGACAGATCCGGGGAGCTGTTTTTT.